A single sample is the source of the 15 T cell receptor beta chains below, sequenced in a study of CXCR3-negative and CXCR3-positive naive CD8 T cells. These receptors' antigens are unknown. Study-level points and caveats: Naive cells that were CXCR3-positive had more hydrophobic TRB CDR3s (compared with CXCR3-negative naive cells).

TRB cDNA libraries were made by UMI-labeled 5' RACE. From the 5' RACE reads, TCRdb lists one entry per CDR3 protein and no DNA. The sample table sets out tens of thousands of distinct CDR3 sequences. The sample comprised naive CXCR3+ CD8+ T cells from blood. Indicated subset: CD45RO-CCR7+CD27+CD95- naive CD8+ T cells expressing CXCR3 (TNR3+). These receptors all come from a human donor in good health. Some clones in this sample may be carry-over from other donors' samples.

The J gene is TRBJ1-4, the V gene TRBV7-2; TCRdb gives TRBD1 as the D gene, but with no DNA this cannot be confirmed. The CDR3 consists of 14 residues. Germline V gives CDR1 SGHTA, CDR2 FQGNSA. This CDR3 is CASSQPRGLGKLFF.

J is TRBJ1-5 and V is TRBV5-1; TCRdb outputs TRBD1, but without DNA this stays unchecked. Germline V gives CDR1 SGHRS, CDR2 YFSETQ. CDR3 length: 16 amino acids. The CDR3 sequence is CASSLDGTLSNQPQHF.

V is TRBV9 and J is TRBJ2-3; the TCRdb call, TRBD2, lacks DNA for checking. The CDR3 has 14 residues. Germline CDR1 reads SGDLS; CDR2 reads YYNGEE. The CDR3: CASSVDLAEDTQYF.

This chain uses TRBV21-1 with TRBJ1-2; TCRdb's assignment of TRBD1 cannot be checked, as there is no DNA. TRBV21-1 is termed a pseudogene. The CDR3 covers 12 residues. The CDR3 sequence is CASSIRQYGYTF.

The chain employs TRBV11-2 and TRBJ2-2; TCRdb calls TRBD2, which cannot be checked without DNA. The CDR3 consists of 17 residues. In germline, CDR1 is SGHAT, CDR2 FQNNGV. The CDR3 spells CASSLREINTNTGELFF.

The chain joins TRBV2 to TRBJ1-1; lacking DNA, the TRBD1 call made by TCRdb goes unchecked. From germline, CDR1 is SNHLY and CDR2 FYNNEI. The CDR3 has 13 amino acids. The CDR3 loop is CASSPTGGTEAFF.

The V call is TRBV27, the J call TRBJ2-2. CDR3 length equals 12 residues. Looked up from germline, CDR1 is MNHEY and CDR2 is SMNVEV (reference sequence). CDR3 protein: CASSLTAGELFF.

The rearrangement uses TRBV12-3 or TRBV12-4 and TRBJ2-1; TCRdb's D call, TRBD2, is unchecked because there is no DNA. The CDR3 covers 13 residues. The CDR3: CASSGNPRGGGFF.

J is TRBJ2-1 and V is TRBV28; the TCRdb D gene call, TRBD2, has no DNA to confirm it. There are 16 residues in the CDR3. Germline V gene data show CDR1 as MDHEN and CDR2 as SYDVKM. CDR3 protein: CASSFLGGGSYNEQFF.

The CDR3 spells CSVARGNGYTF. The chain carries TRBV29-1 and TRBJ1-2; checking the TCRdb D call of TRBD1 is not possible without DNA. Germline CDR1 is SQVTM and CDR2 is ANQGSEA. CDR3 length: 11 residues. The full variable domain, rest sourced from reference TRBV29-1 and TRBJ1-2, is SAVISQKPSRDICQRGTSLTIQCQVDSQVTMMFWYRQQPGQSLTLIATANQGSEATYESGFVIDKFPISRPNLTFSTLTVSNMSPEDSSIYLCSVARGNGYTFGSGTRLTVV.

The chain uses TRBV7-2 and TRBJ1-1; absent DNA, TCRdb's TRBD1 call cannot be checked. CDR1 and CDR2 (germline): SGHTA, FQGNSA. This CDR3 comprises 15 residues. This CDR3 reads CASTEPTAWYTEAFF.

CDR3: CAFPLTGTSWNEQFF. The V gene is TRBV21-1, the J gene TRBJ2-1; TCRdb designates TRBD1, a call that cannot be tested without DNA. TRBV21-1 is annotated as a pseudogene. This CDR3 contains 15 residues.

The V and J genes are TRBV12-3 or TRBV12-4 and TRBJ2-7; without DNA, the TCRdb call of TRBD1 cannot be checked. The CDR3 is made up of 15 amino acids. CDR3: CASTLGMGQGNEQYF.

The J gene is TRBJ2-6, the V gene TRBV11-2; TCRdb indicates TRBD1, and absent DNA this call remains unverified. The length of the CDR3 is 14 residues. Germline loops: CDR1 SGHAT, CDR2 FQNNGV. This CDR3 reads CASSSGSGANVLTF.

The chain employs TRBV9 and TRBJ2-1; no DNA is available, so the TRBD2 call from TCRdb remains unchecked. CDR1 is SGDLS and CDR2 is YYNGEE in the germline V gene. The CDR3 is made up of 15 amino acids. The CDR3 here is CASSVGLAGGAEQFF. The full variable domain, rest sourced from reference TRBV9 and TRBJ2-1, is DSGVTQTPKHLITATGQRVTLRCSPRSGDLSVYWYQQSLDQGLQFLIQYYNGEERAKGNILERFSAQQFPDLHSELNLSSLELGDSALYFCASSVGLAGGAEQFFGPGTRLTVL.